This TCR beta chain was identified during a study of coeliac disease. Germline V gives CDR1 SGHRS, CDR2 YFSETQ. The V and J ends lost 3 bases and 4 bases respectively, with 17 bases between them. This CDR3 region has 15 residues. Concerning this clone itself: Other DNA sequences in this specimen translate into the identical CDR3.

Sequencing used immunoSEQ multiplex PCR; TCRdb keeps in-frame clones, though not all of them. This table has roughly 4,200 clones, around 60% appearing once. The receptor comes from a woman aged 30 to 39 without celiac disease. Sequences were obtained from lymphocytes from the gut lamina propria. The chain uses TRBV5-1 and TRBJ2-7; maybe TRBD1 (5 bases). The CDR3 loop reads CASSSRQGESYEQYF. CDR3 DNA sequence: TGCGCCAGCAGCTCCCGACAAGGGGAATCATACGAGCAGTACTTC.